The 20 T cell receptor beta chains presented below share a single source sample, sequenced in a study of T cell responses to AZD1222 COVID-19 vaccine. Assay used: immunoSEQ multiplex PCR; TCRdb lists only in-frame clones, some missing. The sample contains some 280,000 clones, almost 95% of which appear only once. The sequences come from peripheral blood, collected 28 days after the second AZD1222 dose. All receptors derive from an adult who received the AZD1222 COVID-19 vaccine.

This chain links TRBV6-5 with TRBJ2-7, with 10 bases lining up with TRBD2. Germline V CDR1 and CDR2: MNHEY, SVGAGI. CDR3 size: 13 residues. The V gene end was trimmed by 7 bases and the J gene end by 7 bases; junction bases not matched to a gene: 7. The CDR3 DNA follows: TGTGCCAGCACCCGACTAGCGGGCGGTGAGCAGTACTTC. It codes for CASTRLAGGEQYF.

This rearrangement joins TRBV27 to TRBJ1-2; D is undetermined. Germline V gene lookup returns CDR1 MNHEY and CDR2 SMNVEV (reference sequence). Trimming pared 6 bases from V and 3 bases from J, leaving 5 bases between. The CDR3 has 11 residues. As DNA, the CDR3 is TGTGCCAGCAGCCCCGACTATGGCTACACCTTC. It yields the protein CASSPDYGYTF.

The V gene is TRBV19, the J gene TRBJ1-2; D remains ambiguous. The CDR3 spans 12 residues. Looked up from germline, CDR1 is LNHDA and CDR2 is SQIVND (reference sequence). V was shortened by 10 bases and J by 2 bases, with 11 bases between the two germline ends. The CDR3 nucleotides are TGTGCCACCAAGGATAGCAACTATGGCTACACCTTC. This sequence encodes CATKDSNYGYTF.

Comment on this clone: It is unclear where the CDR3 begins or ends on the DNA, so no DNA is shown, and the CDR3 is as TCRdb lists it. This sequence joins TRBV20-1 and TRBJ2-3; the tabulated D call, TRBD2, remains unverified against the DNA. The CDR3 is 15 amino acids long, termini counted. Germline V lookup: CDR1 DFQATT, CDR2 SNEGSKA (reference sequence). The CDR3: CSASSVRGSTDTQYF.

The V gene is TRBV7-3, the J gene TRBJ2-2, with D tentatively TRBD2 (5 bases). The CDR3 sequence is 13 residues long. The germline gives CDR1 SGHTA, CDR2 FQGTGA. The V gene lost 5 bases and the J gene lost 6 bases, with 10 bases spanning the gap. CDR3 loop: CASSREGAGELFF. As DNA, the CDR3 is TGTGCCAGCAGCCGAGAGGGAGCCGGGGAGCTGTTTTTT.

V and J are TRBV12-3 or TRBV12-4 and TRBJ1-5; possible D gene TRBD1, 6 bases. The CDR3 runs 13 residues. Trimming pared 8 bases from V and 7 bases from J, leaving 15 bases between. The DNA of the CDR3 is TGTGCCAGCGAACCAACAGGGCGGCAGCCCCAGCATTTT. This codes for CASEPTGRQPQHF.

The CDR3: CASSQDVNYGYTF. As DNA, the CDR3 is TGTGCCAGCAGTCAGGACGTCAACTATGGCTACACCTTC. The rearrangement links TRBV12-3 or TRBV12-4 to TRBJ1-2, with D hard to call. The CDR3 length is 13 residues. Trimming shortened V by 5 bases and J by 2 bases, and 9 bases separated the two germline ends.

J is TRBJ1-3 and V is TRBV28; D not certain. This CDR3 contains 15 residues. Trimming cost V 1 base and J 4 bases, with 11 bases left between them. From germline, CDR1 is MDHEN and CDR2 SYDVKM. The CDR3 reads CASSLYSGGGNTIYF. The CDR3 region has the DNA TGTGCCAGCAGTTTATATTCTGGTGGGGGAAACACCATATATTTT. Full variable domain (outside the CDR3, taken from reference TRBV28 and TRBJ1-3): DVKVTQSSRYLVKRTGEKVFLECVQDMDHENMFWYRQDPGLGLRLIYFSYDVKMKEKGDIPEGYSVSREKKERFSLILESASTNQTSMYLCASSLYSGGGNTIYFGEGSWLTVV.

The chain recombines TRBV4-2 with TRBJ2-3; D call uncertain. V dropped 0 bases and J dropped 7 bases, with 8 bases sitting between them. This CDR3 has 13 amino acids. In germline, CDR1 is LGHNA, CDR2 YNFKEQ. The CDR3 DNA follows: TGTGCCAGCAGCCAAGATAAAGGAAATACGCAGTATTTT. Translation gives CASSQDKGNTQYF.

This chain links TRBV10-1 with TRBJ2-5; no clear D gene. Germline CDR1 and CDR2: WNHNN and SYGVQD (reference sequence). CDR3 length equals 13 residues. V lost 5 bases, J lost 4 bases, and 11 bases lay in between. CDR3 loop: CASSTASGETQYF. CDR3 DNA: TGCGCCAGCAGTACCGCTTCGGGAGAGACCCAGTACTTC.

V is TRBV7-2 and J is TRBJ1-4; 8 bases are shared with TRBD1. The length of the CDR3 is 13 residues. Trimming took 4 bases from V and 13 from J; bases not matched to a gene: 8. In germline, CDR1 is SGHTA, CDR2 FQGNSA. The CDR3 bases are TGTGCCAGCAGCTCGAATCCTGGGACAGGACTGTTTTTT. This sequence encodes CASSSNPGTGLFF.

The V and J genes are TRBV9 and TRBJ2-2, with D uncertain. This CDR3 region has 16 residues. V dropped 5 bases and J dropped 3 bases, with 17 bases sitting between them. Germline CDR1 reads SGDLS; CDR2 reads YYNGEE. The CDR3 loop is CASSGNSPRHTGELFF. Written as DNA, the CDR3 is TGTGCCAGCAGTGGAAACTCTCCGCGGCACACCGGGGAGCTGTTTTTT.

The chain carries TRBV11-2 and TRBJ2-1, with unresolved D. The length of the CDR3 is 15 residues. V lost 5 bases, J lost 4 bases, and 15 bases lay in between. Germline V CDR1 and CDR2: SGHAT, FQNNGV. The CDR3 spells CASSPSRYRYNEQFF. The CDR3 DNA follows: TGTGCCAGCAGCCCGTCTCGATACAGATACAATGAGCAGTTCTTC.

This clone was observed a single time. The CDR3: CATSDLGGGVDTQYF. The DNA for the CDR3 is TGTGCCACCAGTGATTTGGGGGGAGGAGTGGATACGCAGTATTTT. The chain employs TRBV24-1 and TRBJ2-3, with D possibly TRBD2 on 6 matching bases. From germline, CDR1 is KGHDR and CDR2 SFDVKD. Trimming took off 0 bases at V and 6 bases at J, with 12 bases between the two ends. The CDR3 runs to 15 residues.

The genes are TRBV7-2 and TRBJ2-1; D is undetermined. V was cut by 5 bases and J by 1 base, with 12 bases left in between. CDR3 size: 15 residues. CDR1 is SGHTA, CDR2 FQGNSA, per germline. In nucleotides, the CDR3 is TGTGCCAGCAGCCCTCTGGGAACTTCCTACAATGAGCAGTTCTTC. The encoded protein is CASSPLGTSYNEQFF.

The chain is built from TRBV4-3 and TRBJ2-3; unclear D gene. This CDR3 region has 14 residues. The germline gives CDR1 LGHNA, CDR2 YSLEER. The V and J ends lost 1 base and 2 bases respectively, with 7 bases between them. The DNA of the CDR3 is TGCGCCAGCAGCCAAGGGAGATACACAGATACGCAGTATTTT. Protein product: CASSQGRYTDTQYF.

This clone was recorded once. The CDR3 nucleotides are TGCAGTGCTAGTAAGACAGGGAGGACCGGGGAGCTGTTTTTT. Translating it yields CSASKTGRTGELFF. The chain has TRBV20-1 and TRBJ2-2, with D perhaps matching TRBD1 (7 bases). The germline V and J ends were trimmed by 3 bases and 5 bases, with 13 bases remaining between them. Germline lookup yields CDR1 DFQATT and CDR2 SNEGSKA (reference sequence). This CDR3 has 14 residues.

CDR3 sequence reads: CASSFSGGSYEQYF. The CDR3 DNA sequence: TGTGCCAGCAGCTTCTCAGGGGGCTCCTACGAGCAGTACTTC. J is TRBJ2-7 and V is TRBV7-9; TRBD1 aligns across 7 bases. Germline assignment: CDR1 SEHNR and CDR2 FQNEAQ (reference sequence). V lost 3 bases to trimming and J lost 0 bases; unmatched junction nucleotides: 2. This CDR3 region has 14 residues.

The chain combines TRBV3-1 (or the pseudogene TRBV3-2) with TRBJ1-2; 9 bases line up with TRBD1. V shed 3 bases, J shed 2 bases, and the junction held 4 bases outside the gene matches. The CDR3 extends over 15 amino acids. Germline CDR1 reads LGHDT; CDR2 reads YNNKEL (reference sequence). CDR3 bases: TGTGCCAGCAGCCACAGGACAGGGGAAAACTATGGCTACACCTTC. Translation gives CASSHRTGENYGYTF.

This chain uses TRBV27 with TRBJ1-2, with a possible D match to TRBD1 (6 bases). Germline V gene lookup returns CDR1 MNHEY and CDR2 SMNVEV (reference sequence). The CDR3 consists of 15 residues. V lost 0 bases and J lost 5, with 13 bases in between. CDR3: CASSLSIQGFYGYTF. CDR3 nucleotide sequence: TGTGCCAGCAGTTTATCGATACAGGGTTTTTATGGCTACACCTTC.